These 20 T cell receptor beta chains originate from one sample sequenced in a study of cytomegalovirus exposure and HLA in healthy donors. In the PCR, 60 Vbeta and 13 Jbeta primers were used. TCRdb's copy holds only in-frame clones and misses some; the assay was immunoSEQ multiplex PCR. The specimen's table records 140,000 to 150,000 clones. The sequenced sample consisted of PBMCs. The receptors stem from a woman aged 50 to 65 in good health and CMV-seronegative.

The chain links TRBV19 to TRBJ1-2, with TRBD1 matching over 7 bases. The CDR3 spans 14 residues. From germline, CDR1 is LNHDA and CDR2 SQIVND (reference sequence). V lost 2 bases and J lost 6; bases outside the gene matches: 6. The CDR3 sequence is CASSITDRSHGYTF. The CDR3 nucleotides are TGTGCCAGTAGTATAACGGACAGGTCTCATGGCTACACCTTC.

The chain has TRBV9 and TRBJ2-2; D gene unclear. Trimming stripped 6 bases from V and 0 bases from J, with 12 bases between. The CDR3 runs 15 residues. Germline V gives CDR1 SGDLS, CDR2 YYNGEE. The CDR3 region is CASTPRRTNTGELFF. The CDR3 bases are TGTGCCAGCACCCCGAGGCGGACGAACACCGGGGAGCTGTTTTTT.

The chain is built from TRBV30 and TRBJ1-2; D possibly corresponds to TRBD1 (5 bases). Germline values: CDR1 GTSNPN, CDR2 SVGIG (reference sequence). The CDR3 length is 12 residues. Trimming stripped 5 bases from V and 4 bases from J, with 11 bases between. CDR3 sequence: CAWSPQGYGYTF. CDR3 bases: TGTGCCTGGTCCCCGCAGGGCTATGGCTACACCTTC.

The chain carries TRBV30 and TRBJ1-5, with D possibly TRBD1 on 5 matching bases. The germline V and J ends were trimmed by 0 bases and 0 bases, with 15 bases remaining between them. The germline gives CDR1 GTSNPN, CDR2 SVGIG (reference sequence). The CDR3 is made up of 17 amino acids. This CDR3 is CAWSVGRAGNSNQPQHF. CDR3 bases: TGTGCCTGGAGTGTGGGTCGGGCAGGGAATAGCAATCAGCCCCAGCATTTT.

This sequence joins TRBV27 and TRBJ2-3; 10 nucleotides line up with TRBD2. CDR3 size: 16 residues. V trimming: 4 bases; J trimming: 2 bases; junction bases outside the gene matches: 6. Germline V CDR1 and CDR2: MNHEY, SMNVEV (reference sequence). CDR3 DNA sequence: TGTGCCAGCAGTTGGGGACTAGCGATAACCACAGATACGCAGTATTTT. As protein: CASSWGLAITTDTQYF.

The V gene is TRBV2, the J gene TRBJ2-7; TRBD1 matches 8 bases. V shed 0 bases and J 7 bases; nucleotides not matched to a gene: 11. CDR3 length: 16 amino acids. Germline V CDR1 and CDR2: SNHLY, FYNNEI. CDR3 coding DNA: TGTGCCAGCAGTGAAGCGACACGGACAGGGTCAGGGGAGCAGTACTTC. Protein sequence: CASSEATRTGSGEQYF.

V gene TRBV27 combines with J gene TRBJ2-1; tentative D call: TRBD1 (6 bases). Germline CDR1 MNHEY, CDR2 SMNVEV (reference sequence). This CDR3 comprises 11 residues. Deletions cut 2 bases from V and 10 bases from J, with 6 bases between. For the CDR3, the DNA is TGTGCCAGCAGTTTAAGGGGGGAGCAGTTCTTC. Its translation is CASSLRGEQFF.

The V call is TRBV6-1, the J call TRBJ1-4, with TRBD1 matching over 9 bases. Unmatched junction bases numbered 3, after V lost 3 bases and J lost 7 bases. Germline V gene lookup returns CDR1 MNHNS and CDR2 SASEGT. This CDR3 region has 14 residues. CDR3 amino acids: CASSEMDRGEKLFF. The CDR3 bases are TGTGCCAGCAGTGAGATGGACAGGGGTGAAAAACTGTTTTTT.

This rearrangement joins TRBV6-5 to TRBJ2-3; TRBD2 aligns across 7 bases. Germline CDR1 reads MNHEY; CDR2 reads SVGAGI. The CDR3 is 14 amino acids. Losses at the gene ends were 6 bases for V and 2 bases for J; bases not matched to a gene: 5. The chain's CDR3 is CASRTGTNTDTQYF. The CDR3 DNA follows: TGTGCCAGCAGAACCGGGACTAACACAGATACGCAGTATTTT.

The chain joins TRBV28 to TRBJ1-2; 7 bases match TRBD1. V gave up 6 bases and J gave up 4 bases; unmatched junction bases: 5. Germline CDR1 reads MDHEN; CDR2 reads SYDVKM. CDR3 size: 13 residues. As DNA, the CDR3 is TGTGCCAGCAGCTCCGGGACAGCCTATGGCTACACCTTC. It translates to CASSSGTAYGYTF.

The chain recombines TRBV5-1 with TRBJ1-6, with 10 bases that match TRBD1. Trimming took 1 base from V and 7 from J; bases not matched to a gene: 11. Germline V lookup: CDR1 SGHRS, CDR2 YFSETQ. The CDR3 contains 18 residues. CDR3 residues: CASSLWLSGTGVNSPLHF. CDR3 sequence (DNA): TGCGCCAGCAGCTTGTGGTTGTCCGGGACAGGGGTAAATTCACCCCTCCACTTT.

V gene TRBV19 combines with J gene TRBJ2-7; 13 positions match TRBD2. Looked up from germline, CDR1 is LNHDA and CDR2 is SQIVND (reference sequence). This CDR3 has 15 amino acids. With V trimmed by 4 bases and J by 5 bases, 5 bases remained unmatched. In DNA, the CDR3 is TGTGCCAGTAGTACCCAGACTAGCGGGAGGCACGAGCAGTACTTC. This encodes CASSTQTSGRHEQYF.

The chain employs TRBV5-1 and TRBJ2-2, with 8 bases that match TRBD1. This CDR3 has 16 residues. Germline CDR1 SGHRS, CDR2 YFSETQ. The J segment lost 3 bases and the V segment lost 4 bases, leaving 8 bases of the junction unmatched. The CDR3, as DNA: TGCGCCAGCAGCCCGGACAGGGCATCGGACACCGGGGAGCTGTTTTTT. Translating gives CASSPDRASDTGELFF.

The V gene is TRBV19, the J gene TRBJ1-5; D is unclear. The CDR3 runs 14 residues. V was shortened by 1 base and J by 0 bases, with 4 bases between the two germline ends. CDR1 and CDR2 (germline): LNHDA, SQIVND (reference sequence). The CDR3 DNA sequence: TGTGCCAGTAGTATAGGTAATAGCAATCAGCCCCAGCATTTT. Protein: CASSIGNSNQPQHF.

The V and J genes are TRBV30 and TRBJ1-5; D gene ambiguous. The ends were cut back, 2 bases at V and 0 bases at J, with 11 bases in the middle. This CDR3 has 15 amino acids. Germline V gives CDR1 GTSNPN, CDR2 SVGIG (reference sequence). The CDR3 coding sequence is TGTGCCTGGAGTAAATCAGTTAATAGCAATCAGCCCCAGCATTTT. This codes for CAWSKSVNSNQPQHF.

The chain has TRBV28 and TRBJ1-2; a weak D match, TRBD1 (6 bases). Germline CDR1 reads MDHEN; CDR2 reads SYDVKM. The V gene lost 5 bases and the J gene lost 8 bases, with 18 bases spanning the gap. The CDR3 extends over 14 amino acids. CDR3 bases: TGTGCCAGCAGTGGGCCCCGCCAGGGGCCGGGCTACACCTTC. Translation: CASSGPRQGPGYTF.

J is TRBJ2-1 and V is TRBV18, with 12 nucleotides matching TRBD2. CDR3 length: 18 amino acids. Trimming removed 3 bases from V and 2 bases from J; junction bases left unmatched: 8. CDR1 and CDR2 from the germline V gene are KGHSH and LQKENI. CDR3 bases: TGTGCCAGCTCACCCCGTCTAGCGGGAGGGGGGGCCTACAATGAGCAGTTCTTC. Amino acid sequence: CASSPRLAGGGAYNEQFF.

The gene calls are TRBV19 and TRBJ2-1; no clear D. Trimming took off 5 bases at V and 6 bases at J, with 11 bases between the two ends. CDR3 size: 13 residues. CDR1 is LNHDA and CDR2 is SQIVND in the germline V gene (reference sequence). CDR3 bases: TGTGCCAGTAGTTCGATCTACGCCAATGAGCAGTTCTTC. Protein product: CASSSIYANEQFF.

The chain employs TRBV7-3 and TRBJ2-3; 11 bases agree with TRBD2. This CDR3 is 16 amino acids long. Germline CDR1 and CDR2: SGHTA and FQGTGA. Trimming took 1 base from V and 4 from J; bases not matched to a gene: 4. CDR3 loop: CASSLRGSGGADTQYF. The CDR3 region has the DNA TGTGCCAGCAGCTTAAGGGGTAGCGGGGGGGCAGATACGCAGTATTTT.

The chain couples TRBV7-2 to TRBJ1-2, with D tentatively TRBD1 (6 bases). The germline V and J ends were trimmed by 3 bases and 3 bases, with 8 bases remaining between them. This CDR3 is 13 amino acids long. Germline CDR1 is SGHTA and CDR2 is FQGNSA. The CDR3 bases are TGTGCCAGCAGCTTCAGACAGGACTATGGCTACACCTTC. Translating it yields CASSFRQDYGYTF.